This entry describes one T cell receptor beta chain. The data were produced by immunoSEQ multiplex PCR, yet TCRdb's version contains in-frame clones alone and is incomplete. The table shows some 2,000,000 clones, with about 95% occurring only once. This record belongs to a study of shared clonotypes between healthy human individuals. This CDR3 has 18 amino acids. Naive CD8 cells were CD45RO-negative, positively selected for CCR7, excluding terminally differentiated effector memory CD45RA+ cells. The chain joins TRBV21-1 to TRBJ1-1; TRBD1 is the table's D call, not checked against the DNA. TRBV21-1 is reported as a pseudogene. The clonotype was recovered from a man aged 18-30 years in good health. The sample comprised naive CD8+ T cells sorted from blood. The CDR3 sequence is CASSYTSSGEIEDTEAFF. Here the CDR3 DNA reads TGTGCCAGCAGCTACACCTCATCAGGGGAAATTGAGGACACTGAAGCTTTCTTT.